This TCR beta chain was obtained from a study of human T cells and chemical hapten exposure (TCRdb year 2021). For the study in its entirety: The libraries were sequenced as a pool, and the TCR yield per sample differed mostly because of small variations in library volumes within the pool. The study tracked peripheral blood TCR repertoire changes in vivo during primary and secondary sensitization to the hapten diphenylcyclopropenone (DPC) in alopecia patients. Both TCR alpha and TCR beta chains were sequenced from each blood RNA sample. Study-wide conclusions, independent of this receptor: No change with DPC sensitization was found in the number of TCRs above 1 in 1000 frequency, and no evidence of global repertoire structure alterations was found. Repeated subsampling changed both the strength of the expansion versus patch-test correlation and the threshold at which that correlation became significant.

The CDR3, cysteine through phenylalanine, is 15 amino acids long. The CDR3 DNA has 45 bases and is translated from base 1. V lost 2 bases and J lost 6 bases, and the count of bases not matched to a germline gene is 8. The germline V gene (reference sequence) gives CDR1 as MNHEY and CDR2 as SMNVEV. Total RNA was extracted from unfractionated whole blood collected in Tempus Blood RNA tubes. About 5 healthy volunteers acted as controls for TCR sequencing and had blood drawn at day 0, 2 weeks and 6 weeks. As regards this clonotype: Its antigen is not yet known. Base quality data are lacking; no much larger clone is found one base away.

The receptor library was made with 5' RACE. The sequencer listed for this sample is Illumina MiSeq. During library preparation, unique molecular identifiers were attached to individual cDNA molecules so that TCRs could be counted quantitatively and reproducibly. The original pipeline was this. The median number of TCRs per sample was approximately 93,000, ranging from about 20,000 to 750,000. V, J and CDR3 annotation of the TCR reads was performed with the Decombinator software suite. Every sample was subsampled to the same number of TCRs (28,000) for the PS versus PT1 abundance plots. TCRs were defined as expanded if absent before sensitization and observed at least eight times at the 2-week time point. Using fastp trimming at Q25 and MiXCR clonotype assembly, TCRdb reanalyzed the public sequencing data and kept in-frame beta chains. Each record represents a unique CDR3 protein, reported with the most common genes and DNA among its rows. These V and J calls are TCRdb output, not the study's own analysis. The sample table records 110,000 or so distinct CDR3 sequences; roughly 18% of these occur just once. Around 2.7% of the sample is in the top ten clones.

This sequence was found in a human donor in good health. The sequence links TRBV27 to TRBJ2-7, and TRBD2 aligns with 9 junction nucleotides. The nucleotides are TGTGCCAGCAGTTTAAAGGTAGCGGGAGTCCCCGAGCAGTACTTC. It specifies CASSLKVAGVPEQYF.